These T cell receptor beta chains were read from a single sample in a study of blood T cell repertoires in COVID-19. Profiled with immunoSEQ multiplex PCR; TCRdb holds only in-frame clones, not every one. The sample yields over 200,000 clones, about 80% seen once. The sequencing sample was made of PBMCs or T cells enriched from blood (not recorded which). These receptors all come from a man between 40 and 49 years old who had recovered from COVID-19. The conserved cysteine and the conserved F or W are not part of the CDR3 here. The D gene is left open where the match is weak.

V gene	J gene	D gene	CDR3 protein
TRBV9	TRBJ1-6	NA	ASSAGEGAYNSPLH
TRBV27	TRBJ1-2	TRBD1	ASSPRTGGDYGYT
TRBV7-8	TRBJ2-7	TRBD2	ASSFGSGKYEQY
TRBV4-2	TRBJ1-5	NA	ASSPRQDINQPQH
TRBV10-3	TRBJ1-3	NA	AISASFGNTIY
TRBV19	TRBJ2-1	NA	ASSSLRVSGDEQF
TRBV7-8	TRBJ1-5	NA	ASSDETDQPQH
TRBV25-1	TRBJ1-6	TRBD1	ASSVTGPSSSYNSPLH
TRBV28	TRBJ1-1	NA	ASSLTREAF
TRBV25-1	TRBJ1-6	TRBD1	ASRATGGGSPLH
TRBV7-9	TRBJ2-3	NA	ASSHGSTDTQY
TRBV2	TRBJ1-2	TRBD1	ASSEVRDRDGYT
TRBV28	TRBJ2-7	TRBD1	ASSDHRGLGEQY
TRBV6-5	TRBJ1-2	NA	ASSYALGKGNGYT
TRBV19	TRBJ2-7	TRBD1	ASRTGQGTKY
TRBV5-1	TRBJ1-1	NA	ASSLAGTMNTEAF